This T cell receptor (beta chain) appears in the sequencing data of a study of beta chain features in type 1 diabetes. Regarding the study as a whole: A PCR bias possibly favoring shorter templates would apply equally to patients and controls.

The authors reverse transcribed all of the isolated RNA, so sequencing captured expressed TCRB transcripts. Assay: immunoSEQ multiplex PCR; the TCRdb copy retains only in-frame clones and omits some. The sample lists some 220,000 clones; roughly a tenth were seen once. V lost 1 base, J lost 2 bases, and 1 base stayed unmatched. Per germline, CDR1 SQVTM and CDR2 ANQGSEA. The CDR3 is 15 residues long. This clone has just a few counts. Its specificity is not known. This CDR3 is also generated by other DNA sequences in the sample. The chain links TRBV29-1 to TRBJ2-5; TRBD2 aligns across 13 bases. This TCR derives from a young man in good health. The sample was central memory CD4+ T cells from blood. Written as DNA, the CDR3 is TGCAGCGTTGAAGGGACTAGCGGGGGACAAGAGACCCAGTACTTC. Its protein product is CSVEGTSGGQETQYF.